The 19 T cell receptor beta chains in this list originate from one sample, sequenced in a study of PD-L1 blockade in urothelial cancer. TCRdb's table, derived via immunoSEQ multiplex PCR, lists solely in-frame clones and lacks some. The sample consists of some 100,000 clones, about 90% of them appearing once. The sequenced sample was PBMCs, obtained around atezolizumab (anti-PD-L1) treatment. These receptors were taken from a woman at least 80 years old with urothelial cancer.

CDR3: CASTVDRDGNTIYF. The CDR3 nucleotides are TGTGCCAGCACCGTGGACAGGGATGGAAACACCATATATTTT. The V gene is TRBV28, the J gene TRBJ1-3, with 8 bases matching TRBD1. CDR1 and CDR2 from the germline V gene are MDHEN and SYDVKM. V lost 7 bases, J lost 3 bases, and 5 bases stayed unmatched. This CDR3 comprises 14 residues.

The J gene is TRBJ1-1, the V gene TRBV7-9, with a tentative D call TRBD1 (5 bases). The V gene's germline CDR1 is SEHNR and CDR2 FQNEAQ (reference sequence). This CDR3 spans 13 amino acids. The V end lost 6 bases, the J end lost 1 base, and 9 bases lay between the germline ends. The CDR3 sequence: CASREQENTEAFF. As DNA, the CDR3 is TGTGCCAGCAGGGAACAGGAGAACACTGAAGCTTTCTTT.

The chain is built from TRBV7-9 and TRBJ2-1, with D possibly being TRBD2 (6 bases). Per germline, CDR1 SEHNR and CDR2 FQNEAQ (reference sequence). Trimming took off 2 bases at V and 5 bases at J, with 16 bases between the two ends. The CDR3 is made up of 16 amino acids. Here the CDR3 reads CASSLNWGGVNNEQFF. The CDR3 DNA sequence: TGTGCCAGCAGCTTAAACTGGGGCGGGGTCAACAATGAGCAGTTCTTC.

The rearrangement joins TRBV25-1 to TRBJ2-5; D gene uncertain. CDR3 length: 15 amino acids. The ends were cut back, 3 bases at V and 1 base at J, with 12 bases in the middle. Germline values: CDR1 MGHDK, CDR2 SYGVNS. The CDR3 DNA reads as TGTGCCAGCAGTGAGTGGCAGGCAACCCAAGAGACCCAGTACTTC. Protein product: CASSEWQATQETQYF.

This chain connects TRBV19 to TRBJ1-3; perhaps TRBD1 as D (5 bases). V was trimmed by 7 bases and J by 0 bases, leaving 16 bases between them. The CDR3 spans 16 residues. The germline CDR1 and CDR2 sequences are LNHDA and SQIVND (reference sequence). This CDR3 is CASTTTEPVSGNTIYF. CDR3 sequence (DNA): TGTGCCAGTACCACGACAGAGCCAGTCTCTGGAAACACCATATATTTT.

CDR3 DNA sequence: TGTGCCAGCAGCCCGTCTCTCGGGGAGACCCAGTACTTC. Its translation: CASSPSLGETQYF. The V call is TRBV7-2, the J call TRBJ2-5; the D is unclear. Germline assignment: CDR1 SGHTA and CDR2 FQGNSA. The V end lost 5 bases, the J end lost 5 bases, and 12 bases lay between the germline ends. This CDR3 comprises 13 residues.

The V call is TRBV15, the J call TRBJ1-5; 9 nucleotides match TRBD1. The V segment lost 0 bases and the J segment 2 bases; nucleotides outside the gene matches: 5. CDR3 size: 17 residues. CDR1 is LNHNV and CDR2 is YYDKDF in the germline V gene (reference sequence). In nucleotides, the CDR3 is TGTGCCACCAGCAGAGATTGGGGACAGGGTCGCAATCAGCCCCAGCATTTT. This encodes CATSRDWGQGRNQPQHF.

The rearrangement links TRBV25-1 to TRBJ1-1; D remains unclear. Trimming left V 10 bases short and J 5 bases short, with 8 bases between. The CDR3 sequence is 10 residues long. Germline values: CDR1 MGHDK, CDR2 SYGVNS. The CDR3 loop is CATRGTEAFF. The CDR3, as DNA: TGTGCCACGCGAGGGACTGAAGCTTTCTTT.

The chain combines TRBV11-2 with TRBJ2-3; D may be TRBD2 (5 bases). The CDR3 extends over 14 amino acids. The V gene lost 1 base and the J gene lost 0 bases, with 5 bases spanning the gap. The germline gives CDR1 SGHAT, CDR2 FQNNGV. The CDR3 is CASSLGGSTDTQYF. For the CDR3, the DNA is TGTGCCAGCAGCTTAGGCGGGAGCACAGATACGCAGTATTTT.

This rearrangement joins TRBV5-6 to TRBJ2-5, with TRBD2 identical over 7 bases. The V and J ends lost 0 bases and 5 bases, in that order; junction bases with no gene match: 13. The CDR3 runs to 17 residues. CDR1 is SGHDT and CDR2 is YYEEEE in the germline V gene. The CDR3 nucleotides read TGTGCCAGCAGCTTGGGGTTCCGGCGGGAGAGGGGCGAGACCCAGTACTTC. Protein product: CASSLGFRRERGETQYF.

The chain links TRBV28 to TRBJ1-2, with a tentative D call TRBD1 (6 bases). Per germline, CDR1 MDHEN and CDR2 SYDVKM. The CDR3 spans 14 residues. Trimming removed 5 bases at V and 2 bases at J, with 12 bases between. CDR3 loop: CASSPWTENYGYTF. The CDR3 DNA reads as TGTGCCAGCAGTCCGTGGACAGAAAACTATGGCTACACCTTC.

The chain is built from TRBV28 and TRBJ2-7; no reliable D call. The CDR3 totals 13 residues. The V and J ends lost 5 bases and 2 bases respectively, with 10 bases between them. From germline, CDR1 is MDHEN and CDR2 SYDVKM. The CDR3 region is CASSPPPPYEQYF. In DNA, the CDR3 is TGTGCCAGCAGTCCCCCTCCCCCCTACGAGCAGTACTTC.

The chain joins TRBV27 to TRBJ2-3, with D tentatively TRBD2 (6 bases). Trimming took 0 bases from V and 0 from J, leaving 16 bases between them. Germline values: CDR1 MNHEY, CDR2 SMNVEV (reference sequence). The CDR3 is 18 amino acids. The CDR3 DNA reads TGTGCCAGCAGTTTATCGTGGAGGGGACGTGCTAGCACAGATACGCAGTATTTT. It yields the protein CASSLSWRGRASTDTQYF.

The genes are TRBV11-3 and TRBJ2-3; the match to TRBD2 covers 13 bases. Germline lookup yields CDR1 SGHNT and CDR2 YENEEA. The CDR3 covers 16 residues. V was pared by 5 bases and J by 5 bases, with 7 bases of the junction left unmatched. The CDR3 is CASSPGTSGKIDTQYF. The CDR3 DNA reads TGTGCCAGCAGCCCTGGGACTAGCGGGAAGATAGATACGCAGTATTTT.

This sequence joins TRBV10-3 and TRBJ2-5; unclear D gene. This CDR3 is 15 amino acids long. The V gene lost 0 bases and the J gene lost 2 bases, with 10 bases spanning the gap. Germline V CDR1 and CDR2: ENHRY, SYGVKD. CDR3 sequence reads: CAISESFTEQETQYF. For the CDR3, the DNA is TGTGCCATCAGTGAGTCGTTTACGGAGCAAGAGACCCAGTACTTC.

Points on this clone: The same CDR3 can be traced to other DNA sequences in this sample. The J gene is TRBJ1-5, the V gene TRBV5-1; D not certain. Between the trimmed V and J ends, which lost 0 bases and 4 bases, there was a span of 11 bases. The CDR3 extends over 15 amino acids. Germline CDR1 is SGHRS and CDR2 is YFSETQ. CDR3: CASSLEGAGNQPQHF. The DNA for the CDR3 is TGCGCCAGCAGCTTGGAGGGCGCGGGGAATCAGCCCCAGCATTTT.

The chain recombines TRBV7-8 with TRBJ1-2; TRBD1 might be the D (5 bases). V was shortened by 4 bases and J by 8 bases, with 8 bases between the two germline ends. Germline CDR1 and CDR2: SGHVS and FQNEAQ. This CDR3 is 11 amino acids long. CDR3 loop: CASSSQGGYTF. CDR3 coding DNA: TGTGCCAGCAGCTCCCAGGGCGGCTACACCTTC.

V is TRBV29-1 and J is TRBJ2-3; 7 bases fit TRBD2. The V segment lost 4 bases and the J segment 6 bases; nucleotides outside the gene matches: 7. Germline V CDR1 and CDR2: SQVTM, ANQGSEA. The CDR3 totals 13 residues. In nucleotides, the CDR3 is TGCAGCGTTGGATCGCGGGAGAAGGATACGCAGTATTTT. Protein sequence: CSVGSREKDTQYF.

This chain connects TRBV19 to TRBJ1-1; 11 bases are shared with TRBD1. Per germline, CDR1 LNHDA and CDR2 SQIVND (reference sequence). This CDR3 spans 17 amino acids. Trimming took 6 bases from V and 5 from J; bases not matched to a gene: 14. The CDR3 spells CASRPGQGALGWTEAFF. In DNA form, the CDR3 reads TGTGCCAGTAGACCCGGACAGGGGGCATTAGGTTGGACTGAAGCTTTCTTT.